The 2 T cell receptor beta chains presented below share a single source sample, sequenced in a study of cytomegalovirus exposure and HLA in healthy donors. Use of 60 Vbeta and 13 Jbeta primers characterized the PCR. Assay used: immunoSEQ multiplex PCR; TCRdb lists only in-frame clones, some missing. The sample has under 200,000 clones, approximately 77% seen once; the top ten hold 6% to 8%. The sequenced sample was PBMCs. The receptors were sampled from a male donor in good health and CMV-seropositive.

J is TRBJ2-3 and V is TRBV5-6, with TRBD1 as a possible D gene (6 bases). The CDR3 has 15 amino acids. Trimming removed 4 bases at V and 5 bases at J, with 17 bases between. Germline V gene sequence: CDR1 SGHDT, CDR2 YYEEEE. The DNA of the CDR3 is TGTGCCAGCAGCCTGAGGGGACACCCCGGAGATACGCAGTATTTT. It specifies CASSLRGHPGDTQYF. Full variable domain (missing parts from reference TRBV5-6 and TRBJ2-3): DAGVTQSPTHLIKTRGQQVTLRCSPKSGHDTVSWYQQALGQGPQFIFQYYEEEERQRGNFPDRFSGHQFPNYSSELNVNALLLGDSALYLCASSLRGHPGDTQYFGPGTRLTVL.

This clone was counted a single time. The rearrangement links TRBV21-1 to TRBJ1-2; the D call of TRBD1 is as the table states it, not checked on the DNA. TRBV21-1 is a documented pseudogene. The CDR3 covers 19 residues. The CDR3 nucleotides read TGTGCCAGCAGCATCCGGGCCCACAGGGGAACGAAAAAGTTGTATGGCTACACCTTC. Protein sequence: CASSIRAHRGTKKLYGYTF.